This TCR beta chain originates from a study of control samples from healthy donors and cancer patients. The repertoire was sequenced with immunoSEQ multiplex PCR; TCRdb's copy has only in-frame clones and lacks some. The table includes roughly 370,000 clones, approximately 92% detected once. The CDR3 sequence is 15 residues long. The germline V gene encodes CDR1 SGHTA and CDR2 FQGTGA. With V trimmed by 2 bases and J by 4 bases, 6 bases remained unmatched. The sample consisted of PBMCs. The V gene is TRBV7-3, the J gene TRBJ2-3; 7 nucleotides align to TRBD2. This clonotype was obtained from a middle-aged man with head and neck cancer. The CDR3 reads CASSLDGRRADTQYF. The DNA for the CDR3 is TGTGCCAGCAGCTTAGACGGGAGGAGGGCAGATACGCAGTATTTT.